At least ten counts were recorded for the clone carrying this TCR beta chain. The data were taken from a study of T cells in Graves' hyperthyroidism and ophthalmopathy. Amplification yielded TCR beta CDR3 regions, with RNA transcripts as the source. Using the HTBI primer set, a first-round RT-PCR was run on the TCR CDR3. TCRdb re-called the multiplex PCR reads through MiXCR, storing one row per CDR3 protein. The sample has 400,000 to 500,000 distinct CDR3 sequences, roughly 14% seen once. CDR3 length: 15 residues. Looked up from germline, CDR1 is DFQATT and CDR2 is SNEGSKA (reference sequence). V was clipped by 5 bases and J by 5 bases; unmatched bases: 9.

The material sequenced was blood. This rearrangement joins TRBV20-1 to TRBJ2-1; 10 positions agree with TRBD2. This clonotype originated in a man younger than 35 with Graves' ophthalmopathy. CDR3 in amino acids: CSAPNTGLADNEQFF. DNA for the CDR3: TGCAGTGCTCCAAATACCGGACTAGCGGACAATGAGCAGTTCTTC.